A single sample is the source of the 26 T cell receptor beta chains below, sequenced in a study of control samples from healthy donors and cancer patients (dated by TCRdb to 2019 to 2021). Library preparation was by the immunoSEQ multiplex PCR assay. TCRdb retrieved this table from immuneACCESS and kept in-frame rearrangements only. Not all clones are present; in checked studies, unresolved V genes account for under half, and no reason is known for the remainder. The sample table contains under 200,000 clones; only one count was recorded for about 94% of them. The ten largest clonotypes hold roughly 8.4% of the sample. Sequences were obtained from blood. These receptors were taken from a woman between 35 and 50 years old in good health.

The CDR3 protein is CASSLGSGGAGAKNIQYF. CDR3 bases: TGTGCCAGCAGCTTGGGCAGCGGGGGGGCCGGAGCCAAAAACATTCAGTACTTC. The chain recombines TRBV7-2 with TRBJ2-4; 10 bases are shared with TRBD2. Trimming removed 3 bases from V and 0 bases from J; junction bases left unmatched: 8. CDR1 is SGHTA, CDR2 FQGNSA, per germline. The CDR3 loop spans 18 amino acids.

V gene TRBV5-1 combines with J gene TRBJ2-7, with 7 nucleotides matching TRBD1. V was clipped by 1 base and J by 2 bases; unmatched bases: 6. This CDR3 is 15 amino acids long. Germline V gene sequence: CDR1 SGHRS, CDR2 YFSETQ. CDR3: CASSLPGTAAYEQYF. The CDR3 nucleotides read TGCGCCAGCAGCTTGCCCGGGACAGCCGCCTACGAGCAGTACTTC.

V usage is TRBV7-8 and J usage is TRBJ1-5; D ambiguous. CDR3 length equals 13 residues. V was clipped by 0 bases and J by 1 base, with 1 base between them. CDR1 is SGHVS, CDR2 FQNEAQ, per germline. CDR3 sequence (DNA): TGTGCCAGCAGCTTAGCCAGCAATCAGCCCCAGCATTTT. Its protein is CASSLASNQPQHF.

This clone was recorded once. Other nucleotide sequences from this sample produce the same CDR3. This chain joins TRBV10-2 and TRBJ1-4, with a possible D match to TRBD1 (6 bases). Trimming stripped 2 bases from V and 3 bases from J, with 10 bases between. The CDR3 runs to 15 residues. CDR1 and CDR2 (germline): WSHSY, SAAADI. The CDR3 sequence is CASSEIGGSNEKLFF. CDR3 bases: TGCGCCAGCAGTGAGATAGGGGGGTCTAATGAAAAACTGTTTTTT.

The genes are TRBV7-3 and TRBJ1-3; possibly TRBD1 for D (5 bases). V was cut by 3 bases and J by 10 bases, with 19 bases left in between. Looked up from germline, CDR1 is SGHTA and CDR2 is FQGTGA. The CDR3 consists of 15 residues. In DNA form, the CDR3 reads TGTGCCAGCAGCTTGGGGACCGTGTTAGATCGGACCATATATTTT. It encodes CASSLGTVLDRTIYF. Looking up the rest from reference TRBV7-3 and TRBJ1-3 gives the full variable domain: GAGVSQTPSNKVTEKGKYVELRCDPISGHTALYWYRQSLGQGPEFLIYFQGTGAADDSGLPNDRFFAVRPEGSVSTLKIQRTERGDSAVYLCASSLGTVLDRTIYFGEGSWLTVV.

The chain combines TRBV2 with TRBJ2-1; 13 bases are shared with TRBD2. The germline V gene encodes CDR1 SNHLY and CDR2 FYNNEI. The CDR3 contains 17 residues. J was trimmed by 1 base and V by 6 bases; bases with no gene match: 6. The CDR3 nucleotides read TGTGCCAGCAGCGGACTAGCGGGAGTTGGGTCCTACAATGAGCAGTTCTTC. This sequence encodes CASSGLAGVGSYNEQFF.

J is TRBJ1-3 and V is TRBV3-1 (or the pseudogene TRBV3-2); tentatively, D is TRBD1 (6 bases). Germline V lookup: CDR1 LGHDT, CDR2 YNNKEL (reference sequence). Trimming took 7 bases from V and 2 from J, leaving 12 bases between them. CDR3 length: 14 amino acids. The CDR3 protein is CASTSAGAGNTIYF. The CDR3 nucleotides read TGTGCCAGCACCTCGGCAGGGGCTGGAAACACCATATATTTT.

The chain couples TRBV9 to TRBJ1-6; TRBD1 agrees at 7 bases. With 7 bases clipped from V and 7 bases from J, the junction kept 5 bases outside the gene matches. Germline-derived CDR1 and CDR2 are SGDLS and YYNGEE. The CDR3 spans 13 residues. CDR3 sequence (DNA): TGTGCCAGCGGGGGACAGAACAATTCACCCCTCCACTTT. It is translated as CASGGQNNSPLHF.

J is TRBJ2-7 and V is TRBV11-2; tentatively, D is TRBD2 (5 bases). This CDR3 has 13 amino acids. Germline CDR1 is SGHAT and CDR2 is FQNNGV. Trimming shortened V by 2 bases and J by 6 bases, and 11 bases separated the two germline ends. Here the CDR3 DNA reads TGTGCCAGCAGCTTATCCGCGGGTACCGAGCAGTACTTC. Residues: CASSLSAGTEQYF.

The DNA of the CDR3 is TGTGCCAGCAGCGAGGCCAGGGATAGGCGCACCGGGGAGCTGTTTTTT. Residues: CASSEARDRRTGELFF. The V gene is TRBV9, the J gene TRBJ2-2; D is perhaps TRBD1 (5 bases). Germline CDR1 SGDLS, CDR2 YYNGEE. The length of the CDR3 is 16 residues. With 3 bases removed from V and 4 bases from J, the gap between germline ends came to 16 bases.

This chain links TRBV12-5 with TRBJ1-6; 10 nucleotides align to TRBD1. The germline V gene has CDR1 LGHNT and CDR2 FRNRAP. With 0 bases clipped from V and 8 bases from J, the junction kept 7 bases outside the gene matches. CDR3 size: 17 residues. CDR3 coding DNA: TGTGCTAGTGGTTTGGTCGAGACCGGGACAGGGGATTCACCCCTCCACTTT. It codes for CASGLVETGTGDSPLHF.

The V and J genes are TRBV7-6 and TRBJ1-3, with a possible D match to TRBD1 (6 bases). Germline loops: CDR1 SGHVS, CDR2 FNYEAQ. V lost 1 base and J lost 4, with 11 bases in between. The CDR3 is 15 amino acids. CDR3 sequence reads: CASSLGQGKGNTIYF. CDR3 DNA sequence: TGTGCCAGCAGCTTAGGGCAGGGGAAAGGAAACACCATATATTTT.

The chain employs TRBV5-1 and TRBJ2-1, with 11 bases fitting TRBD2. Germline V gives CDR1 SGHRS, CDR2 YFSETQ. This CDR3 spans 17 amino acids. Trimming removed 0 bases from V and 4 bases from J; junction bases left unmatched: 6. In DNA form, the CDR3 reads TGCGCCAGCAGCTTGGCCCCTAGCGGGGGGCCATACAATGAGCAGTTCTTC. As protein: CASSLAPSGGPYNEQFF.

The chain carries TRBV6-2 or TRBV6-3 and TRBJ1-1; 8 nucleotides agree with TRBD1. The germline CDR1 and CDR2 sequences are MNHEY and SVGEGT. V shed 4 bases, J shed 4 bases, and the junction held 5 bases outside the gene matches. This CDR3 spans 14 amino acids. The CDR3: CASSWTGKGTEAFF. Written as DNA, the CDR3 is TGTGCCAGCAGTTGGACAGGGAAGGGCACTGAAGCTTTCTTT.

The chain combines TRBV4-3 with TRBJ1-5, with D possibly matching TRBD1 (6 bases). V lost 4 bases and J lost 0, with 10 bases in between. The germline V gene has CDR1 LGHNA and CDR2 YSLEER. The CDR3 is 15 residues long. The CDR3 region has the DNA TGCGCCAGCAGCCTCGACAGGTATAGCAATCAGCCCCAGCATTTT. It codes for CASSLDRYSNQPQHF.

The gene calls are TRBV19 and TRBJ1-4; D remains unclear. CDR1 is LNHDA and CDR2 is SQIVND in the germline V gene (reference sequence). V gave up 3 bases and J gave up 6 bases, with 11 bases separating them. This CDR3 contains 14 residues. CDR3 amino acids: CASSMGSLHEKLFF. DNA of the CDR3: TGTGCCAGTAGTATGGGCAGTCTGCATGAAAAACTGTTTTTT.

The chain joins TRBV7-2 to TRBJ1-2; possibly TRBD1 for D (6 bases). Germline assignment: CDR1 SGHTA and CDR2 FQGNSA. The length of the CDR3 is 14 residues. The V end lost 4 bases, the J end lost 8 bases, and 17 bases lay between the germline ends. In DNA, the CDR3 is TGTGCCAGCAGCTCACCCGGGACATTCAGCGGCTACACCTTC. Its protein is CASSSPGTFSGYTF.

The chain joins TRBV10-3 to TRBJ2-5, with D possibly TRBD2 on 6 matching bases. The germline V and J ends were trimmed by 2 bases and 3 bases, with 13 bases remaining between them. The CDR3 runs 15 residues. Germline CDR1 is ENHRY and CDR2 is SYGVKD. In DNA form, the CDR3 reads TGTGCCATCAGTGAGGGGAGGCAGGGAAAAGAGACCCAGTACTTC. It is translated as CAISEGRQGKETQYF.

V is TRBV11-3 and J is TRBJ1-1; 9 bases agree with TRBD1. Germline V lookup: CDR1 SGHNT, CDR2 YENEEA. The CDR3 loop spans 14 amino acids. V lost 4 bases and J lost 3; bases outside the gene matches: 3. The DNA of the CDR3 is TGTGCCAGCAGCTCAGGACAGGGGCACACTGAAGCTTTCTTT. Translation: CASSSGQGHTEAFF.

The chain joins TRBV29-1 to TRBJ1-1; perhaps TRBD1 as D (5 bases). Germline V gives CDR1 SQVTM, CDR2 ANQGSEA. V lost 3 bases to trimming and J lost 5 bases, with 10 bases between them. The CDR3 has 12 amino acids. The CDR3 DNA reads TGCAGCGTTGATGCTGAGGGGACTGAAGCTTTCTTT. Translated: CSVDAEGTEAFF.

The chain carries TRBV7-9 and TRBJ1-6; no reliable D call. The CDR3 consists of 14 residues. The V end was cut by 3 bases, the J end by 6 bases, with 9 bases between. Per the germline V gene, CDR1 is SEHNR and CDR2 is FQNEAQ (reference sequence). The CDR3 protein is CASSFGQPNSPLHF. The CDR3 DNA reads as TGTGCCAGCAGCTTTGGGCAGCCTAATTCACCCCTCCACTTT. Together with reference TRBV7-9 and TRBJ1-6, the CDR3 gives the full variable domain: DTGVSQNPRHKITKRGQNVTFRCDPISEHNRLYWYRQTLGQGPEFLTYFQNEAQLEKSRLLSDRFSAERPKGSFSTLEIQRTEQGDSAMYLCASSFGQPNSPLHFGNGTRLTVT.

The chain recombines TRBV9 with TRBJ2-1; 11 nucleotides agree with TRBD2. CDR3 length: 17 amino acids. The ends lost 0 bases at V and 0 bases at J; junction bases unmatched: 2. CDR1 is SGDLS and CDR2 is YYNGEE in the germline V gene. The CDR3 sequence is CASSVGGLAASYNEQFF. The CDR3, as DNA: TGTGCCAGCAGCGTAGGGGGACTAGCGGCCTCCTACAATGAGCAGTTCTTC.

The chain combines TRBV19 with TRBJ1-5, with no clear D. The germline V gene encodes CDR1 LNHDA and CDR2 SQIVND (reference sequence). The V end was cut by 5 bases, the J end by 3 bases, with 14 bases between. This CDR3 is 15 amino acids long. The CDR3 nucleotides read TGTGCCAGTAGTGCCTCTGGGCAAGTCAATCAGCCCCAGCATTTT. Translated, it gives CASSASGQVNQPQHF. Based on the CDR3 plus reference TRBV19 and TRBJ1-5, the full variable domain is DGGITQSPKYLFRKEGQNVTLSCEQNLNHDAMYWYRQDPGQGLRLIYYSQIVNDFQKGDIAEGYSVSREKKESFPLTVTSAQKNPTAFYLCASSASGQVNQPQHFGDGTRLSIL.

This chain connects TRBV4-1 to TRBJ2-3; D is perhaps TRBD2 (5 bases). Trimming removed 1 base from V and 0 bases from J, with 14 bases in between. The CDR3 length is 17 residues. Germline V gene sequence: CDR1 MGHRA, CDR2 YSYEKL. CDR3 coding DNA: TGCGCCAGCAGCCAAGGGCGGGCCAAGGCTAGCACAGATACGCAGTATTTT. This encodes CASSQGRAKASTDTQYF.

In its sample, this clone is medium-sized. The rearrangement links TRBV3-1 (or the pseudogene TRBV3-2) to TRBJ2-1; D unresolved. Deletions cut 1 base from V and 6 bases from J, with 7 bases between. The CDR3 runs to 13 residues. Germline CDR1 reads LGHDT; CDR2 reads YNNKEL (reference sequence). The CDR3: CASSQVAFNEQFF. The CDR3 nucleotides read TGTGCCAGCAGCCAAGTAGCCTTCAATGAGCAGTTCTTC.

The table lists this clone with a few counts. V and J are TRBV9 and TRBJ1-2; possibly TRBD1 for D (6 bases). V dropped 0 bases and J dropped 3 bases, with 9 bases sitting between them. From germline, CDR1 is SGDLS and CDR2 YYNGEE. The CDR3 runs to 14 residues. This CDR3 reads CASSVGGADYGYTF. The CDR3 nucleotides read TGTGCCAGCAGCGTAGGGGGGGCTGACTATGGCTACACCTTC.